This passage covers 20 T cell receptor beta chains from one sample sequenced in a study of blood T cells in healthy people across ages. A second PCR, run for about 7 to 11 cycles, used a sample-barcoded 5' primer plus a J-beta primer mix. TCRdb redid the calling of the 5' RACE reads with MiXCR, one entry per CDR3 protein. The sample yields more than 800,000 distinct CDR3 sequences, 29% seen once. Sequencing was carried out using blood. These receptors all stem from a woman of 80 years or more in good health.

As concerns this clonotype: A junction boundary mismatches the germline segment, possibly from a read error. V is TRBV27 and J is TRBJ2-5; 8 bases are shared with TRBD2. Germline CDR1 reads MNHEY; CDR2 reads SMNVEV (reference sequence). The CDR3 contains 16 residues. Written as DNA, the CDR3 is TGTGCCAGCAGCTTATCGAACCGGGGGGGCCAAAGTGAGCAGTACTTC. Its protein product is CASSLSNRGGQSEQYF.

This clonotype was observed a few times. The chain uses TRBV10-3 and TRBJ1-1; the D is unclear. The CDR3 is 15 amino acids. Trimming left V 0 bases short and J 5 bases short, with 13 bases between. Germline CDR1 and CDR2: ENHRY and SYGVKD. The CDR3: CAISESKGGKTEAFF. CDR3 in DNA: TGTGCCATCAGTGAGTCTAAGGGAGGAAAGACTGAAGCTTTCTTT.

This clonotype occurred a few times. This chain links TRBV6-1 with TRBJ1-5; TRBD1 might be the D (5 bases). The V end lost 0 bases, the J end lost 3 bases, and 6 bases lay between the germline ends. Germline V CDR1 and CDR2: MNHNS, SASEGT. This CDR3 has 14 amino acids. This chain's CDR3 is CASSEARVNQPQHF. In DNA form, the CDR3 reads TGTGCCAGCAGTGAAGCCAGGGTCAATCAGCCCCAGCATTTT.

This clonotype has a count of ten or more. The chain combines TRBV7-2 with TRBJ2-1; D is perhaps TRBD2 (5 bases). The CDR3 length is 15 residues. V lost 1 base and J lost 6, with 13 bases in between. CDR1 and CDR2 (germline): SGHTA, FQGNSA. The CDR3 region is CASSLESGYSNEQFF. DNA of the CDR3: TGTGCCAGCAGCTTAGAAAGCGGATACTCCAATGAGCAGTTCTTC. The whole variable domain, remainder taken from reference TRBV7-2 and TRBJ2-1, is GAGVSQSPSNKVTEKGKDVELRCDPISGHTALYWYRQSLGQGLEFLIYFQGNSAPDKSGLPSDRFSAERTGGSVSTLTIQRTQQEDSAVYLCASSLESGYSNEQFFGPGTRLTVL.

This clonotype was detected many times. The J gene is TRBJ1-2, the V gene TRBV20-1, with a tentative D call TRBD1 (6 bases). This CDR3 comprises 13 residues. Germline CDR1 is DFQATT and CDR2 is SNEGSKA (reference sequence). V lost 2 bases and J lost 8, with 15 bases in between. Here the CDR3 DNA reads TGCAGTGCTAGACCCGCCCAGGGGTACGGCTACACCTTC. Translation: CSARPAQGYGYTF.

Comment on this clonotype: A single base separates this from a much larger clone, so it may be a read error. The gene calls are TRBV5-6 and TRBJ2-7; either TRBD1 or TRBD2 may supply D (5 bases each). This CDR3 comprises 14 residues. The V gene lost 5 bases and the J gene lost 3 bases, with 15 bases spanning the gap. The germline V gene has CDR1 SGHDT and CDR2 YYEEEE. Written as DNA, the CDR3 is TGTGCCAGCAGAACCGGGGCAGCGGACTACGAGCAGTACTTC. It translates to CASRTGAADYEQYF. Looking up the rest from reference TRBV5-6 and TRBJ2-7 gives the full variable domain: DAGVTQSPTHLIKTRGQQVTLRCSPKSGHDTVSWYQQALGQGPQFIFQYYEEEERQRGNFPDRFSGHQFPNYSSELNVNALLLGDSALYLCASRTGAADYEQYFGPGTRLTVT.

This clonotype occurred many times. The V call is TRBV5-6, the J call TRBJ2-5; the D call may be TRBD1 or TRBD2 (5 bases each). The germline CDR1 and CDR2 sequences are SGHDT and YYEEEE. There are 16 residues in the CDR3. Trimming shortened V by 4 bases and J by 3 bases, and 19 bases separated the two germline ends. The CDR3 nucleotides read TGTGCCAGCAGCCGCCGGGGCTCCCTCGCCAAAGAGACCCAGTACTTC. This sequence encodes CASSRRGSLAKETQYF.

The CDR3 DNA sequence: TGTGCCAGCTCACCAGACCGTTATAGCACAGATACGCAGTATTTT. Residues: CASSPDRYSTDTQYF. This chain links TRBV18 with TRBJ2-3; D gene uncertain. There are 15 residues in the CDR3. Looked up from germline, CDR1 is KGHSH and CDR2 is LQKENI. V was pared by 2 bases and J by 0 bases, with 9 bases between.

This clonotype occurred many times. The V and J genes are TRBV7-2 and TRBJ1-1; TRBD1 matches 8 bases. Losses at the gene ends were 5 bases for V and 4 bases for J; bases not matched to a gene: 12. The germline V gene has CDR1 SGHTA and CDR2 FQGNSA. This CDR3 has 16 residues. The CDR3 protein is CASSPGQGPQGTEAFF. The CDR3 DNA reads as TGTGCCAGCAGCCCAGGACAGGGCCCCCAGGGCACTGAAGCTTTCTTT.

Note on this clonotype: A much bigger clone sits one base away, suggesting this may be a read error. V gene TRBV24-1 combines with J gene TRBJ2-1; 8 bases agree with TRBD2. Germline V lookup: CDR1 KGHDR, CDR2 SFDVKD. V shed 12 bases and J 5 bases; nucleotides not matched to a gene: 20. This CDR3 is 17 amino acids long. DNA of the CDR3: TGTGCCCCTCACTTCCCCCTTCGGGGACTAGGGGACAATGAGCAGTTCTTC. It specifies CAPHFPLRGLGDNEQFF.

On this clonotype itself: Since a much larger clone is just one base distant, this may be a read error. The V and J genes are TRBV25-1 and TRBJ2-3; TRBD2 might be the D (6 bases). Germline V gives CDR1 MGHDK, CDR2 SYGVNS. This CDR3 is 15 amino acids long. The CDR3 bases are TGTGCCGGCAGTCCCCGGAGGGGCGGGACAGATACGCAGTATTTT. Protein: CAGSPRRGGTDTQYF.

In its sample, this clonotype was seen a few times. With a much larger clone just one base away, this may be a read error. The chain joins TRBV7-9 to TRBJ2-1; TRBD2 might be the D (5 bases). CDR1 SEHNR and CDR2 FQNEAQ come from the germline V gene (reference sequence). V lost 2 bases and J lost 8, with 13 bases in between. The CDR3 covers 14 residues. The CDR3 nucleotides are TGTGCCAGCAGCTTATCGGGATCTGACGATGAGCAGTTCTTC. This sequence encodes CASSLSGSDDEQFF.

This clonotype was picked up many times. V gene TRBV30 combines with J gene TRBJ1-2; unclear D gene. In germline, CDR1 is GTSNPN, CDR2 SVGIG (reference sequence). The CDR3 spans 14 residues. V was cut by 0 bases and J by 7 bases, with 15 bases left in between. In nucleotides, the CDR3 is TGTGCCTGGAGTGTACAAGGGCATGGTCTTGGCTACACCTTC. This translates into CAWSVQGHGLGYTF.

The chain carries TRBV7-6 and TRBJ2-5; 8 bases agree with TRBD1. CDR1 is SGHVS and CDR2 is FNYEAQ in the germline V gene. After removal of 4 bases from V and 7 bases from J, the junction contained 8 bases not matched to a gene. The CDR3 totals 14 residues. Here the CDR3 reads CASSWGQVVATQYF. CDR3 in DNA: TGTGCCAGCAGCTGGGGACAGGTGGTGGCGACCCAGTACTTC.

This clonotype was seen ten or more times. The V call is TRBV6-2 or TRBV6-3, the J call TRBJ1-5; 11 bases map to TRBD1. Losses at the gene ends were 7 bases for V and 7 bases for J; bases not matched to a gene: 9. Per germline, CDR1 MNHEY and CDR2 SVGEGT. This CDR3 spans 15 amino acids. Here the CDR3 DNA reads TGTGCCAGCACCGGACAGGGGGCCCCTCGGCAGCCCCAGCATTTT. Translation: CASTGQGAPRQPQHF.

In this sample, this clonotype turned up a few times. At one of its ends the junction is not consistent with the germline gene, which may arise from a read error. The J gene is TRBJ1-1, the V gene TRBV27; D is unclear. This CDR3 contains 15 residues. Germline values: CDR1 MNHEY, CDR2 SMNVEV (reference sequence). DNA of the CDR3: TGTGCCAGCAATTTATCCCCGGGTGCGAACACTGAAGCTTTCTTT. Its protein is CASNLSPGANTEAFF.

The CDR3 DNA sequence: TGTGCCAGCAGTACCGGGGTGGGGCAGTACTTC. Amino acid sequence: CASSTGVGQYF. This chain joins TRBV2 and TRBJ2-5, with D possibly being TRBD2 (5 bases). Trimming removed 5 bases at V and 11 bases at J, with 12 bases between. In germline, CDR1 is SNHLY, CDR2 FYNNEI. The CDR3 is 11 amino acids.

Only a few counts were recorded for this clonotype. The V and J genes are TRBV12-3 or TRBV12-4 and TRBJ1-2, with 10 bases matching TRBD1. The CDR3 loop spans 16 amino acids. V gave up 6 bases and J gave up 7 bases; unmatched junction bases: 14. CDR3 in DNA: TGTGCCAGCAGGCAAACCGGGACAGGGGTGTGGGGTGGCTACACCTTC. Amino acids: CASRQTGTGVWGGYTF.

This chain links TRBV7-2 with TRBJ1-5; unclear D gene. The CDR3 is made up of 14 amino acids. Trimming took off 3 bases at V and 5 bases at J, with 11 bases between the two ends. Germline CDR1 is SGHTA and CDR2 is FQGNSA. The CDR3 spells CASSLKAVDQPQHF. The CDR3 nucleotides are TGTGCCAGCAGCTTGAAAGCAGTCGATCAGCCCCAGCATTTT. Based on the CDR3 plus reference TRBV7-2 and TRBJ1-5, the full variable domain is GAGVSQSPSNKVTEKGKDVELRCDPISGHTALYWYRQSLGQGLEFLIYFQGNSAPDKSGLPSDRFSAERTGGSVSTLTIQRTQQEDSAVYLCASSLKAVDQPQHFGDGTRLSIL.

This clonotype was counted only a few times. This rearrangement joins TRBV19 to TRBJ2-3; tentative D call: TRBD2 (5 bases). The CDR3 loop spans 13 amino acids. V was trimmed by 3 bases and J by 4 bases, leaving 8 bases between them. CDR1 is LNHDA, CDR2 SQIVND, per germline (reference sequence). This chain's CDR3 is CASSILASDTQYF. DNA of the CDR3: TGTGCCAGTAGTATCCTAGCTTCAGATACGCAGTATTTT.